This T cell receptor (beta chain) was profiled in a study of blood T cell repertoires in COVID-19. Study in general: Researchers got acute and convalescent COVID-19 samples from the United States, Italy and Spain. Nucleic acid was either cDNA or gDNA, and it came from T cells, B-cell-depleted T cells, or PBMCs.

Sequenced by immunoSEQ multiplex PCR; TCRdb stores in-frame clones only, minus some. The table includes around 260,000 clones, roughly four fifths detected once. The study drew participants aged roughly 18 to 89 years from some 25 US areas. The V and J ends lost 1 base and 10 bases respectively, with 10 bases between them. The CDR3 runs 13 residues. Germline-derived CDR1 and CDR2 are LNHDA and SQIVND (reference sequence). The chain carries TRBV19 and TRBJ1-4, with D uncertain. The sequenced sample was PBMCs or T cells enriched from blood (not recorded which). This TCR came from a man aged 25 to 40 with acute COVID-19. CDR3 residues: CASSIGGTLKLFF. The DNA of the CDR3 is TGTGCCAGTAGTATAGGAGGAACGCTAAAACTGTTTTTT. Complete variable domain (other parts from reference TRBV19 and TRBJ1-4): DGGITQSPKYLFRKEGQNVTLSCEQNLNHDAMYWYRQDPGQGLRLIYYSQIVNDFQKGDIAEGYSVSREKKESFPLTVTSAQKNPTAFYLCASSIGGTLKLFFGSGTQLSVL.